The source of this T cell receptor beta chain is a study of control samples from healthy donors and cancer patients. Trimming removed 0 bases from V and 6 bases from J; junction bases left unmatched: 5. Germline CDR1 and CDR2: SGHAT and FQNNGV. CDR3 length equals 15 residues. The method was immunoSEQ multiplex PCR; TCRdb's version includes in-frame clones alone and lacks a portion of them. The sample yields 40,000 to 60,000 clones, around 85% seen once. J is TRBJ2-1 and V is TRBV11-2; the match to TRBD2 covers 7 bases. The sequence came from a woman between 45 and 60 years old with lung cancer. The specimen was PBMCs. The CDR3 spells CASSLEGGGLNEQFF. CDR3 bases: TGTGCCAGCAGCTTAGAGGGCGGGGGACTCAATGAGCAGTTCTTC.